Listed below are T cell receptor beta chains from one sample, sequenced in a study of blood T cell repertoires in COVID-19. Clones were sequenced by immunoSEQ multiplex PCR, and TCRdb holds only the in-frame ones, with some missing. The sample has approximately 250,000 clones; 90% are singletons. Material: PBMCs or T cells enriched from blood (not recorded which). These receptors were taken from a woman between 25 and 40 years old with acute COVID-19. Each CDR3 is given with its conserved first and last residue. A D gene is named only where the DNA matches it firmly. The size of a clone is reported for some rows only, either as once, few or many, or as a class for expanded clones.

V	J	D	size	DNA	CDR3
TRBV12-3/TRBV12-4	TRBJ2-1	-	-	TGTGCCAGCAGGCAAACAGCCAATGAGCAGTTCTTC	CASRQTANEQFF
TRBV4-1	TRBJ1-2	TRBD1	-	TGCGCCAGCAGCCAAGATGGGACAGGGAAAACTCGGAGGGGCTACACCTTC	CASSQDGTGKTRRGYTF
TRBV18	TRBJ2-2	-	-	TGTGCCAGCTCACCAGGGAGCCAGAACACCGGGGAGCTGTTTTTT	CASSPGSQNTGELFF
TRBV2	TRBJ1-1	TRBD1	-	TGTGCCAGCAGAGACAGGGGGGCTGAAGCTTTCTTT	CASRDRGAEAFF
TRBV5-4	TRBJ1-2	-	-	TGTGCCAGCAGCTCCGTGGGCGGCTACACCTTC	CASSSVGGYTF
TRBV10-1	TRBJ1-1	-	-	TGCGCCAGCAGTATCGACACCTCGAACACTGAAGCTTTCTTT	CASSIDTSNTEAFF
TRBV11-3	TRBJ2-3	TRBD2	-	TGTGCCAGCAGCTTTTCGACTAGCGGGAGTAATACGCAGTATTTT	CASSFSTSGSNTQYF
TRBV18	TRBJ1-1	-	once	TGTGCCAGCTCACCGGGAGACACAGGGATCAACACTGAAGCTTTCTTT	CASSPGDTGINTEAFF
TRBV7-6	TRBJ2-3	-	-	TGTGCCAGCAGCTTAGCGCGAGATACGCAGTATTTT	CASSLARDTQYF
TRBV6-4	TRBJ2-1	-	-	TGTGCCAGCAGTGACTCGGGGGAGGATGAGCAGTTCTTC	CASSDSGEDEQFF
TRBV5-1	TRBJ2-2	-	-	TGCGCCAGCAGCTTGAAACAGAACACCGGGGAGCTGTTTTTT	CASSLKQNTGELFF
TRBV5-4	TRBJ2-5	-	-	TGTGCCAGCAGCGCGGAGGGTGGTACCCAAGAGACCCAGTACTTC	CASSAEGGTQETQYF
TRBV4-2	TRBJ1-2	-	-	TGTGCCAGCAGCCAAGATCGGGAACCGGTGTGGGGTTACACCTTC	CASSQDREPVWGYTF
TRBV3-1/TRBV3-2	TRBJ1-1	TRBD1	-	TGTGCCAGCAGCCAAGGTTCCAGGGGGTCTTTCTTT	CASSQGSRGSFF
TRBV21-1	TRBJ2-3	-	once	TGTGCCAGCAGCAAATTCCCCGGACTAGCGGGAAACACAGATACGCAGTATTTT	CASSKFPGLAGNTDTQYF
TRBV28	TRBJ1-5	TRBD1	-	TGTGCCAGCAGTGGACAGGGGAAGGGCAATCAGCCCCAGCATTTT	CASSGQGKGNQPQHF